One sample yielded the 20 T cell receptor beta chains listed below, sequenced in a study of T-cell reconstitution after alpha-beta-depleted transplantation in children. Library preparation (for TCRbeta) was performed with unique molecular identifiers. In TCRdb, the PCR reads were re-called with MiXCR into one record per CDR3 protein. The repertoire includes a few hundred thousand distinct CDR3 sequences, about 9.4% of them detected once, and approximately 7% sits in the top ten. The starting material was PBMCs, obtained before TCRalphabeta/CD19-depleted stem cell transplant. These receptors all come from a boy in the first two years of life with acute myeloid leukemia, due to receive a stem cell transplant.

This clonotype came up many times. This chain links TRBV12-3 or TRBV12-4 with TRBJ2-7; D remains unclear. The V gene lost 3 bases and the J gene lost 6 bases, with 9 bases spanning the gap. The CDR3 runs 12 residues. This CDR3 reads CASSFPRSEQYF. Written as DNA, the CDR3 is TGTGCCAGCAGTTTTCCCAGGAGCGAGCAGTACTTC.

In regard to this clonotype: With a far larger clone one base away, a read error is the likely cause. This chain joins TRBV9 and TRBJ2-7; D gene uncertain. This CDR3 contains 13 residues. Trimming left V 1 base short and J 1 base short, with 6 bases between. CDR1 and CDR2 from the germline V gene are SGDLS and YYNGEE. CDR3 protein: CASSVSSSYEQYF. In nucleotides, the CDR3 is TGTGCCAGCAGCGTAAGCAGTTCCTACGAGCAGTACTTC.

In this sample, this clonotype turned up many times. The chain combines TRBV12-3 or TRBV12-4 with TRBJ1-2, with 8 positions matching TRBD1. The CDR3 covers 14 residues. Germline trimming cut 5 bases from V and 3 bases from J; bases unmatched to any gene: 5. CDR3 amino acids: CASSTLDRDYGYTF. CDR3 sequence (DNA): TGTGCCAGCAGTACACTGGACAGGGACTATGGCTACACCTTC.

This clonotype has only a few counts. The genes are TRBV5-1 and TRBJ1-2, with D perhaps matching TRBD1 (5 bases). Germline CDR1 is SGHRS and CDR2 is YFSETQ. The CDR3 has 18 amino acids. The ends were cut back, 1 base at V and 4 bases at J, with 23 bases in the middle. This CDR3 reads CASSLQVGLSTLLYGYTF. CDR3 coding DNA: TGCGCCAGCAGCTTGCAGGTGGGGCTATCTACCCTTCTCTATGGCTACACCTTC.

This clonotype came up many times. This chain uses TRBV20-1 with TRBJ2-1; perhaps TRBD2 as D (6 bases). Trimming pared 0 bases from V and 0 bases from J, leaving 21 bases between. Per germline, CDR1 DFQATT and CDR2 SNEGSKA (reference sequence). This CDR3 is built from 19 residues. The CDR3 here is CSARDHRKTIAVSYNEQFF. The CDR3 nucleotides read TGCAGTGCTAGAGATCACCGAAAGACTATAGCGGTCTCCTACAATGAGCAGTTCTTC.

DNA for the CDR3: TGTGCCAGCAGCCCCCGGTCTAGCTCCTACAATGAGCAGTTCTTC. It yields the protein CASSPRSSSYNEQFF. This chain joins TRBV7-3 and TRBJ2-1, with D unresolved. The CDR3 consists of 15 residues. Trimming pared 5 bases from V and 0 bases from J, leaving 11 bases between. CDR1 and CDR2 (germline): SGHTA, FQGTGA.

This clonotype has at least ten counts. The CDR3 here is CASSQEGAREETQYF. The CDR3 region has the DNA TGTGCCAGCAGCCAAGAAGGGGCCAGGGAAGAGACCCAGTACTTC. The chain uses TRBV4-2 and TRBJ2-5, with D tentatively TRBD1 (5 bases). This CDR3 is built from 15 residues. Germline V lookup: CDR1 LGHNA, CDR2 YNFKEQ. V lost 0 bases to trimming and J lost 3 bases, with 11 bases between them.

This clonotype showed up many times. The rearrangement uses TRBV29-1 and TRBJ2-7; no clear D gene. Germline CDR1 is SQVTM and CDR2 is ANQGSEA. Between the trimmed V and J ends, which lost 7 bases and 1 base, there was a span of 11 bases. The CDR3 is made up of 12 amino acids. As DNA, the CDR3 is TGCAGCGCACGACTGGGGTCCTACGAGCAGTACTTC. This encodes CSARLGSYEQYF.

This chain uses TRBV6-2 or TRBV6-3 with TRBJ2-1; possible D gene TRBD2, 6 bases. Germline V CDR1 and CDR2: MNHEY, SVGEGT. This CDR3 contains 16 residues. V dropped 6 bases and J dropped 0 bases, with 15 bases sitting between them. For the CDR3, the DNA is TGTGCCAGCAGCCCCCGCCGGGACTTCTCCTACAATGAGCAGTTCTTC. This codes for CASSPRRDFSYNEQFF.

This clonotype has more than one count but fewer than ten. In nucleotides, the CDR3 is TGTGCCAGCAGAGCCGACAGGGGCTACGAGCAGTACTTC. Its translation: CASRADRGYEQYF. The chain has TRBV2 and TRBJ2-7, with 8 bases identical to TRBD1. Germline CDR1 SNHLY, CDR2 FYNNEI. The CDR3 spans 13 residues. Trimming at V came to 6 bases and at J to 3 bases, leaving 4 bases not matched to a gene.

The rearrangement joins TRBV20-1 to TRBJ2-7, with TRBD2 identical over 15 bases. The germline V gene encodes CDR1 DFQATT and CDR2 SNEGSKA (reference sequence). The CDR3 is made up of 17 amino acids. J was trimmed by 4 bases and V by 3 bases; bases with no gene match: 10. CDR3 in amino acids: CSARAGLAGGPGYEQYF. The CDR3 DNA sequence: TGCAGTGCTAGGGCAGGACTAGCGGGAGGGCCGGGTTACGAGCAGTACTTC.

This clonotype was seen at least ten times. The genes are TRBV15 and TRBJ2-7, with 8 positions matching TRBD2. Germline CDR1 reads LNHNV; CDR2 reads YYDKDF (reference sequence). This CDR3 comprises 15 residues. J gave up 0 bases and V 1 base, and 2 bases lay outside the gene matches. CDR3 nucleotide sequence: TGTGCCACCAGCAGAGCGGGAGGGATCTCCTACGAGCAGTACTTC. Amino acids: CATSRAGGISYEQYF.

The V and J genes are TRBV27 and TRBJ2-3; the D gene is possibly TRBD2 (6 bases). Per germline, CDR1 MNHEY and CDR2 SMNVEV (reference sequence). Trimming stripped 2 bases from V and 3 bases from J, with 12 bases between. The CDR3 extends over 15 amino acids. The CDR3 DNA is TGTGCCAGCAGTTTAGGACTACAGACGACAGATACGCAGTATTTT. Protein sequence: CASSLGLQTTDTQYF.

The chain is built from TRBV12-3 or TRBV12-4 and TRBJ1-5; TRBD1 matches at 10 bases. After removal of 3 bases from V and 4 bases from J, the junction contained 6 bases not matched to a gene. The CDR3 totals 16 residues. The CDR3 loop is CASSFGTGEGNQPQHF. The CDR3, as DNA: TGTGCCAGCAGTTTTGGGACAGGGGAGGGTAATCAGCCCCAGCATTTT.

V is TRBV6-5 and J is TRBJ1-2; the D is unclear. The CDR3 is 12 amino acids. Trimming stripped 10 bases from V and 4 bases from J, with 13 bases between. Per the germline V gene, CDR1 is MNHEY and CDR2 is SVGAGI. The CDR3 reads CATAASRYGYTF. DNA for the CDR3: TGTGCCACCGCCGCCTCCCGCTATGGCTACACCTTC.

This sequence joins TRBV20-1 and TRBJ2-1; 10 nucleotides agree with TRBD2. The CDR3 consists of 17 residues. Germline V gives CDR1 DFQATT, CDR2 SNEGSKA (reference sequence). V lost 2 bases, J lost 6 bases, and 13 bases stayed unmatched. The CDR3 region is CSARNRGASGSPNEQFF. CDR3 sequence (DNA): TGCAGTGCTAGAAACAGGGGGGCTAGCGGGAGCCCCAATGAGCAGTTCTTC.

This clonotype occurred many times. The genes are TRBV7-2 and TRBJ2-3; D gene ambiguous. This CDR3 has 17 residues. V was cut by 7 bases and J by 0 bases, with 20 bases left in between. Germline V gives CDR1 SGHTA, CDR2 FQGNSA. CDR3: CASIGEGAIPSTDTQYF. CDR3 DNA: TGTGCCAGCATCGGAGAAGGAGCGATCCCTAGCACAGATACGCAGTATTTT.

In this sample, this clonotype turned up a few times. This chain uses TRBV9 with TRBJ2-6; possible D gene TRBD1, 6 bases. Germline CDR1 SGDLS, CDR2 YYNGEE. V lost 4 bases, J lost 6 bases, and 17 bases lay in between. This CDR3 has 16 amino acids. This CDR3 reads CASSPRQVGEANVLTF. In DNA form, the CDR3 reads TGTGCCAGCAGCCCTCGACAGGTGGGGGAGGCCAACGTCCTGACTTTC.

This clonotype was seen just once. The rearrangement uses TRBV19 and TRBJ2-6, with TRBD1 identical over 10 bases. CDR3 length: 17 amino acids. Germline V gives CDR1 LNHDA, CDR2 SQIVND (reference sequence). V lost 6 bases and J lost 4; bases outside the gene matches: 9. The CDR3 here is CASSTTGGATGANVLTF. The CDR3 DNA reads as TGTGCCAGTAGCACGACAGGGGGCGCGACCGGGGCCAACGTCCTGACTTTC.

The table lists this clonotype with many counts. The gene calls are TRBV2 and TRBJ2-1; 7 nucleotides agree with TRBD2. Losses at the gene ends were 11 bases for V and 7 bases for J; bases not matched to a gene: 11. This CDR3 spans 13 amino acids. CDR1 is SNHLY, CDR2 FYNNEI, per germline. The CDR3 loop reads CARGSRGTNEQFF. CDR3 DNA: TGTGCCCGCGGGAGTAGGGGTACTAATGAGCAGTTCTTC.